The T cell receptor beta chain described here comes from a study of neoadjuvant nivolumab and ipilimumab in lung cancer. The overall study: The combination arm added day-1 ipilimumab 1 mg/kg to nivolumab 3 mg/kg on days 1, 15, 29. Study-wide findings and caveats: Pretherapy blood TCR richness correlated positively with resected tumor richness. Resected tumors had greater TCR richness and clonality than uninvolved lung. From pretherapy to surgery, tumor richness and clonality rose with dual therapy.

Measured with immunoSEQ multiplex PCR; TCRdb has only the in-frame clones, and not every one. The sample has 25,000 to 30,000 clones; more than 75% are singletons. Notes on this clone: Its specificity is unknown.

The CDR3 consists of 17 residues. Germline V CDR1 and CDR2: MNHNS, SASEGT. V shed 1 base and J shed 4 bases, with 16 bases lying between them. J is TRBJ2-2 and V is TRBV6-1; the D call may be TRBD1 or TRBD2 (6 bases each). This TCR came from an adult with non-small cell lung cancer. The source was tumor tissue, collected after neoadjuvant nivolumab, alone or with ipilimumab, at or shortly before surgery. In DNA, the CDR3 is TGTGCCAGCAGTGAAGGGTGGGGGGCGACGGGCACCGGGGAGCTGTTTTTT. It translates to CASSEGWGATGTGELFF.